Presented here are 15 T cell receptor beta chains from one specimen sequenced in a study of spatial heterogeneity in lung cancer. Using its own MiXCR run on the 5' RACE reads, TCRdb lists one record per CDR3 protein. The sample holds 50,000 or so distinct CDR3 sequences; 6.5% to 8% are singletons and the top ten take about 13%. Time point given: sample taken at primary tumor resection. Whole RNA, which was extracted from tumor, nontumor lung tissue or frozen PBMC, was sequenced without any cell sorting. The sample in question was PBMCs, obtained at surgery. The receptor source for this set is a female donor with early-stage non-small cell lung cancer.

The table lists this clonotype with a few counts. The chain carries TRBV7-2 and TRBJ2-7, with a possible D match to TRBD1 (5 bases). Deletions cut 5 bases from V and 5 bases from J, with 13 bases between. From germline, CDR1 is SGHTA and CDR2 FQGNSA. CDR3 length: 13 amino acids. In nucleotides, the CDR3 is TGTGCCAGCAGCCCAGGGTTTATAAACGAGCAGTACTTC. Amino acids: CASSPGFINEQYF.

For this clonotype: With a much larger clone just one base away, this may be a read error. The V and J genes are TRBV29-1 and TRBJ2-7, with D perhaps TRBD1 or TRBD2 (5 bases each). This CDR3 has 14 residues. Per the germline V gene, CDR1 is SQVTM and CDR2 is ANQGSEA. For the CDR3, the DNA is TGCAGCGTCGGAAACGGGGCACTCTCCCACGAGCAGTACTTC. It codes for CSVGNGALSHEQYF.

This clonotype has a handful of counts. The chain combines TRBV20-1 with TRBJ1-2; TRBD1 aligns across 12 bases. Trimming at V came to 5 bases and at J to 2 bases, leaving 9 bases not matched to a gene. The length of the CDR3 is 16 residues. Germline-derived CDR1 and CDR2 are DFQATT and SNEGSKA (reference sequence). CDR3 nucleotide sequence: TGCAGTGCTCAGAGTGGGGACAGGGGGCCGAACTATGGCTACACCTTC. It specifies CSAQSGDRGPNYGYTF.

This clonotype was seen more than once but under ten times. The rearrangement joins TRBV28 to TRBJ2-7; D unresolved. CDR1 MDHEN and CDR2 SYDVKM come from the germline V gene. V lost 5 bases and J lost 2, with 10 bases in between. The CDR3 contains 13 residues. The CDR3 DNA is TGTGCCAGCAGTAAACTACCTGCCTACGAGCAGTACTTC. This translates into CASSKLPAYEQYF. The full variable domain, its missing parts supplied by reference TRBV28 and TRBJ2-7, is DVKVTQSSRYLVKRTGEKVFLECVQDMDHENMFWYRQDPGLGLRLIYFSYDVKMKEKGDIPEGYSVSREKKERFSLILESASTNQTSMYLCASSKLPAYEQYFGPGTRLTVT.

This clonotype occurred a few times. The V and J genes are TRBV19 and TRBJ2-3; maybe TRBD2 (6 bases). Germline-derived CDR1 and CDR2 are LNHDA and SQIVND (reference sequence). V was trimmed by 3 bases and J by 0 bases, leaving 13 bases between them. There are 16 residues in the CDR3. The CDR3 DNA follows: TGTGCCAGTAGTATCCCGGGGACTGGGAGCACAGATACGCAGTATTTT. This gives the protein CASSIPGTGSTDTQYF.

This clonotype was recorded a few times. The V call is TRBV27, the J call TRBJ2-7; TRBD2 aligns across 11 bases. With V trimmed by 4 bases and J by 1 base, 6 bases remained unmatched. The CDR3 extends over 16 amino acids. Germline V gene data show CDR1 as MNHEY and CDR2 as SMNVEV (reference sequence). This CDR3 reads CASSSQTSGGSYEQYF. In DNA form, the CDR3 reads TGTGCCAGCAGTTCCCAAACTAGCGGGGGATCCTACGAGCAGTACTTC.

V usage is TRBV5-4 and J usage is TRBJ1-2; 7 nucleotides match TRBD1. Germline V gene sequence: CDR1 SGHNT, CDR2 YYREEE (reference sequence). V lost 1 base to trimming and J lost 2 bases; unmatched junction nucleotides: 2. The CDR3 extends over 14 amino acids. CDR3 loop: CASSLKGQNYGYTF. As DNA, the CDR3 is TGTGCCAGCAGCTTGAAGGGACAGAACTATGGCTACACCTTC. The whole variable domain, remainder taken from reference TRBV5-4 and TRBJ1-2, is ETGVTQSPTHLIKTRGQQVTLRCSSQSGHNTVSWYQQALGQGPQFIFQYYREEENGRGNFPPRFSGLQFPNYSSELNVNALELDDSALYLCASSLKGQNYGYTFGSGTRLTVV.

The table lists this clonotype with a few counts. This chain links TRBV12-3 or TRBV12-4 with TRBJ2-1, with D unresolved. The CDR3 covers 15 residues. V lost 3 bases to trimming and J lost 3 bases, with 12 bases between them. The CDR3 DNA reads as TGTGCCAGCAGTTTCCTTGATTCTAGCTACAATGAGCAGTTCTTC. Protein product: CASSFLDSSYNEQFF.

Many counts were recorded for this clonotype. The chain couples TRBV5-1 to TRBJ2-7; D is unclear. The ends were cut back, 7 bases at V and 3 bases at J, with 17 bases in the middle. The germline V gene encodes CDR1 SGHRS and CDR2 YFSETQ. The CDR3 loop spans 14 amino acids. CDR3 region: CASAGREGYYEQYF. The CDR3 nucleotides are TGCGCCAGCGCCGGCCGAGAAGGTTACTACGAGCAGTACTTC.

This clonotype was counted many times. The chain recombines TRBV20-1 with TRBJ2-3, with 7 bases aligning to TRBD1. Germline V gene sequence: CDR1 DFQATT, CDR2 SNEGSKA (reference sequence). The CDR3 is made up of 14 amino acids. The V and J ends lost 5 bases and 3 bases, in that order; junction bases with no gene match: 8. The CDR3 region has the DNA TGCAGTGCTGGAAGGGACAGCCATACAGATACGCAGTATTTT. This codes for CSAGRDSHTDTQYF.

This chain uses TRBV29-1 with TRBJ2-5; D is perhaps TRBD1 or TRBD2 (7 bases each). The CDR3 has 13 amino acids. CDR1 and CDR2 (germline): SQVTM, ANQGSEA. The V and J ends lost 8 bases and 5 bases respectively, with 18 bases between them. The CDR3, as DNA: TGCAGCATCCGTCCAGGGGGGGAGGAGACCCAGTACTTC. Protein: CSIRPGGEETQYF.

This chain connects TRBV5-1 to TRBJ2-6; 7 positions match TRBD1. Germline values: CDR1 SGHRS, CDR2 YFSETQ. CDR3 length: 16 amino acids. Unmatched junction bases numbered 5, after V lost 5 bases and J lost 0 bases. The CDR3 protein is CASRTGSLSGANVLTF. The DNA for the CDR3 is TGCGCCAGCAGGACAGGGTCTCTCTCTGGGGCCAACGTCCTGACTTTC. Looking up the rest from reference TRBV5-1 and TRBJ2-6 gives the full variable domain: KAGVTQTPRYLIKTRGQQVTLSCSPISGHRSVSWYQQTPGQGLQFLFEYFSETQRNKGNFPGRFSGRQFSNSRSEMNVSTLELGDSALYLCASRTGSLSGANVLTFGAGSRLTVL.

This clonotype was counted between two and nine times. The chain links TRBV5-1 to TRBJ1-5; 7 bases are shared with TRBD1. V shed 1 base and J 0 bases; nucleotides not matched to a gene: 10. Per the germline V gene, CDR1 is SGHRS and CDR2 is YFSETQ. The CDR3 sequence is 18 residues long. The CDR3 DNA follows: TGCGCCAGCAGCTTGAAGGGTGCCAGGGGGGATAGCAATCAGCCCCAGCATTTT. Protein product: CASSLKGARGDSNQPQHF.

This rearrangement joins TRBV4-2 to TRBJ2-3, with TRBD2 identical over 13 bases. Germline CDR1 LGHNA, CDR2 YNFKEQ. V shed 0 bases and J 2 bases; nucleotides not matched to a gene: 5. CDR3 length: 18 residues. The CDR3, as DNA: TGTGCCAGCAGCCAAGAGGGGACTAGCGGGGCCCCCACAGATACGCAGTATTTT. Translated: CASSQEGTSGAPTDTQYF.

The chain uses TRBV19 and TRBJ2-6; the match to TRBD1 covers 7 bases. Germline CDR1 LNHDA, CDR2 SQIVND (reference sequence). The junction had 3 bases not matched to a gene; V was cut back by 5 bases and J by 2 bases. The CDR3 consists of 15 residues. Written as DNA, the CDR3 is TGTGCCAGTAGTGCAACAGGGGCTGGGGCCAACGTCCTGACTTTC. It encodes CASSATGAGANVLTF.